The text below deals with one T cell receptor beta chain. It was second doses at about 4 or about 12 weeks that were pooled. This entry comes from a study of T cell responses to AZD1222 COVID-19 vaccine. The protocol was immunoSEQ multiplex PCR, while the TCRdb copy is restricted to in-frame clones and leaves out a portion. There are about 81,000 clones in the sample; roughly 90% occur only once, and 8% lies in the top ten. CDR1 MDHEN and CDR2 SYDVKM come from the germline V gene. Trimming shortened V by 8 bases and J by 7 bases, and 6 bases separated the two germline ends. The CDR3 runs to 10 residues.

The sequenced sample was peripheral blood, obtained 28 days after the second AZD1222 dose. This sequence was found in an adult who received the AZD1222 COVID-19 vaccine. This chain connects TRBV28 to TRBJ1-5, with no clear D. As DNA, the CDR3 is TGTGCCAGCTTAATCCAGCCCCAGCATTTT. Translation gives CASLIQPQHF.